The 32 T cell receptor beta chains given below trace back to one sample, sequenced in a study of T cells in Graves' hyperthyroidism and ophthalmopathy. RNA transcripts gave rise to amplified TCR beta CDR3 regions. HTBI primers were employed in a first-round RT-PCR of the TCR CDR3. TCRdb recomputed calls from the multiplex PCR reads with MiXCR, one row per CDR3 protein. This sample has around 700,000 distinct CDR3 sequences, with roughly a third found just once. The sample was blood. The receptors shown here come from a woman in her thirties or forties with Graves' hyperthyroidism.

About this clonotype itself: Here the CDR3 omits its conserved ending phenylalanine or tryptophan, so a read error is the likely source. V and J are TRBV4-3 and TRBJ1-6; the match to TRBD1 covers 10 bases. The germline V gene encodes CDR1 LGHNA and CDR2 YSLEER. The CDR3 runs 15 residues. The CDR3: CASSQETGGGSPLHL. CDR3 nucleotides: TGCGCCAGCAGCCAAGAGACAGGGGGCGGGTCACCTCTCCACCTT.

This sequence joins TRBV10-1 and TRBJ1-1; D is undetermined. The V end was cut by 8 bases, the J end by 6 bases, with 10 bases between. Germline values: CDR1 WNHNN, CDR2 SYGVQD (reference sequence). This CDR3 is 11 amino acids long. As DNA, the CDR3 is TGCGCCAGCTTAGGAGGGCCTGAAGCTTTCTTT. Translating it yields CASLGGPEAFF.

This clonotype has just a few counts. The chain uses TRBV4-3 and TRBJ2-7; 8 bases agree with TRBD1. Per germline, CDR1 LGHNA and CDR2 YSLEER. The trim removed 0 bases at V and 3 bases at J, leaving 10 bases unmatched. The CDR3 is made up of 17 amino acids. CDR3 sequence (DNA): TGCGCCAGCAGCCAAGATGTTGACAGGGGCAACAACTACGAGCAGTACTTC. Translation gives CASSQDVDRGNNYEQYF.

The V and J genes are TRBV12-3 or TRBV12-4 and TRBJ2-7, with D perhaps matching TRBD2 (5 bases). V lost 4 bases to trimming and J lost 2 bases, with 12 bases between them. The CDR3 is 14 residues long. CDR3 amino acids: CASSSRLLPYEQYF. The CDR3 DNA reads as TGTGCCAGCAGTTCCCGACTATTACCCTACGAGCAGTACTTC.

The chain joins TRBV29-1 to TRBJ2-7; D unresolved. Germline V gene sequence: CDR1 SQVTM, CDR2 ANQGSEA. Between the trimmed V and J ends, which lost 7 bases and 5 bases, there was a span of 18 bases. This CDR3 comprises 13 residues. The CDR3 coding sequence is TGCAGCGCTGTTTCCCGGACGGTGGACGAGCAGTACTTC. This translates into CSAVSRTVDEQYF.

The rearrangement joins TRBV13 to TRBJ2-7; D gene uncertain. Germline V gene data show CDR1 as PRHDT and CDR2 as FYEKMQ (reference sequence). This CDR3 comprises 13 residues. Trimming removed 2 bases from V and 4 bases from J, with 9 bases in between. This chain's CDR3 is CASSLSGEYEQYF. The CDR3 nucleotides read TGTGCCAGCAGCTTATCTGGGGAATACGAGCAGTACTTC.

The chain combines TRBV4-3 with TRBJ1-2; 7 bases align to TRBD1. The CDR3 consists of 15 residues. V lost 3 bases to trimming and J lost 3 bases; unmatched junction nucleotides: 7. CDR1 and CDR2 from the germline V gene are LGHNA and YSLEER. The CDR3 bases are TGCGCCAGCAGCCATACAGGGGTGTGGGACTATGGCTACACCTTC. The encoded protein is CASSHTGVWDYGYTF.

This clonotype was seen a single time. A read error may account for a junction end that differs from germline. This CDR3 reads CSAGGRTSRDTQYF. The CDR3, as DNA: TGCAGTGCTGGGGGGAGGACTAGCAGAGATACGCAGTATTTC. V is TRBV20-1 and J is TRBJ2-3, with 8 bases identical to TRBD2. Germline-derived CDR1 and CDR2 are DFQATT and SNEGSKA (reference sequence). The CDR3 runs 14 residues.

Of note for this clonotype: Given a much more abundant clone one base away, this may be a read error. The rearrangement joins TRBV10-3 to TRBJ1-2, with D maybe TRBD1 (5 bases). Germline V CDR1 and CDR2: ENHRY, SYGVKD. The CDR3 has 14 residues. CDR3 coding DNA: TGTGCCATCAGTGAGGGGACGGGGAACTGTGGCTACACCTTC. This codes for CAISEGTGNCGYTF.

There are a few counts of this clonotype. J is TRBJ1-5 and V is TRBV12-3 or TRBV12-4; 7 nucleotides align to TRBD1. The V segment lost 5 bases and the J segment 6 bases; nucleotides outside the gene matches: 13. CDR3 length: 16 residues. The CDR3 region has the DNA TGTGCCAGCAGTGGAGGACAGGTCTCATTGGGTCAGCCCCAGCATTTT. This encodes CASSGGQVSLGQPQHF.

This clonotype appeared many times. It may be a read error: a sequence one base away is much more abundant. The CDR3 protein is CASSQYYEQYF. The CDR3 DNA reads TGTGCCAGCAGCCAATACTACGAGCAGTACTTC. V usage is TRBV7-2 and J usage is TRBJ2-7; unclear D gene. Trimming took 5 bases from V and 3 from J, leaving 5 bases between them. This CDR3 has 11 residues. Germline values: CDR1 SGHTA, CDR2 FQGNSA.

The V call is TRBV5-1, the J call TRBJ2-7, with D possibly being TRBD1 or TRBD2 (5 bases each). CDR1 and CDR2 (germline): SGHRS, YFSETQ. This CDR3 is built from 15 residues. Trimming left V 3 bases short and J 0 bases short, with 13 bases between. The CDR3 reads CASSSGTIVSYEQYF. CDR3 bases: TGCGCCAGCAGCTCCGGGACGATCGTCTCCTACGAGCAGTACTTC.

This clonotype was seen repeatedly, ten times or more. The genes are TRBV2 and TRBJ2-2, with D maybe TRBD1 (6 bases). The CDR3 runs to 15 residues. The germline V gene encodes CDR1 SNHLY and CDR2 FYNNEI. V shed 2 bases and J shed 7 bases, with 14 bases lying between them. The CDR3 nucleotides are TGTGCCAGCAGTGAATTCAGGGGCTTGGACGGGGAGCTGTTTTTT. Its translation is CASSEFRGLDGELFF.

This clonotype was recorded many times. The chain couples TRBV6-5 to TRBJ1-2, with 9 bases that match TRBD1. Germline V gene data show CDR1 as MNHEY and CDR2 as SVGAGI. V lost 10 bases to trimming and J lost 3 bases; unmatched junction nucleotides: 3. The CDR3 is 12 residues long. The CDR3 DNA is TGTGCCACCTGGACAGGGGACTATGGCTACACCTTC. This encodes CATWTGDYGYTF.

The CDR3, as DNA: TGTGCCAGCAGCTCCTCCCTAGGATCCTACGAGCAGTACTTC. Amino acids: CASSSSLGSYEQYF. The gene calls are TRBV28 and TRBJ2-7; D is uncertain. Per the germline V gene, CDR1 is MDHEN and CDR2 is SYDVKM. The length of the CDR3 is 14 residues. V was cut by 6 bases and J by 1 base, with 13 bases left in between.

The chain has TRBV27 and TRBJ2-7; D not certain. The V and J ends lost 5 bases and 2 bases respectively, with 10 bases between them. CDR3 size: 13 residues. Germline V gives CDR1 MNHEY, CDR2 SMNVEV (reference sequence). CDR3 sequence reads: CASSPRQPYEQYF. The CDR3 nucleotides read TGTGCCAGCAGTCCTCGACAACCCTACGAGCAGTACTTC.

V gene TRBV18 combines with J gene TRBJ2-7; the match to TRBD1 covers 12 bases. J lost 5 bases, V lost 3 bases, and 2 bases had no gene match. There are 14 residues in the CDR3. CDR1 and CDR2 from the germline V gene are KGHSH and LQKENI. The CDR3 loop is CASSPGTGGDEQYF. The CDR3 nucleotides are TGTGCCAGCTCACCTGGGACAGGGGGCGACGAGCAGTACTTC.

A remark on this clonotype: Sequence at one end of the junction differs from germline and may be a read error. The chain recombines TRBV28 with TRBJ1-1; D is perhaps TRBD1 (6 bases). This CDR3 has 13 amino acids. Germline V CDR1 and CDR2: MDHEN, SYDVKM. CDR3 nucleotides: TGTGCCAGCAGTTTCTCAGGGGAGACTGAAACTTTCTTT. Translation gives CASSFSGETETFF.

At least ten counts were recorded for this clonotype. The V call is TRBV12-3 or TRBV12-4, the J call TRBJ2-6, with 8 bases aligning to TRBD1. The CDR3 is 16 amino acids. J lost 2 bases, V lost 4 bases, and 4 bases had no gene match. Written as DNA, the CDR3 is TGTGCCAGCAGTTCTGAGGACAGGGCTGGGGCCAACGTCCTGACTTTC. Translating gives CASSSEDRAGANVLTF.

This clonotype was recorded many times. V usage is TRBV25-1 and J usage is TRBJ1-1; D unclear. This CDR3 contains 12 residues. Germline V gene sequence: CDR1 MGHDK, CDR2 SYGVNS. V gave up 1 base and J gave up 8 bases, with 8 bases separating them. The DNA for the CDR3 is TGTGCCAGCAGTGAATGGACTTCAGAAGCTTTCTTT. Translating gives CASSEWTSEAFF. The full variable domain, with the rest looked up from reference TRBV25-1 and TRBJ1-1, is EADIYQTPRYLVIGTGKKITLECSQTMGHDKMYWYQQDPGMELHLIHYSYGVNSTEKGDLSSESTVSRIRTEHFPLTLESARPSHTSQYLCASSEWTSEAFFGQGTRLTVV.

This clonotype came up many times. V is TRBV15 and J is TRBJ1-1, with D unresolved. The CDR3 length is 12 residues. The germline gives CDR1 LNHNV, CDR2 YYDKDF (reference sequence). V was trimmed by 1 base and J by 2 bases, leaving 2 bases between them. The CDR3 protein is CATSRGNTEAFF. Here the CDR3 DNA reads TGTGCCACCAGCAGAGGAAACACTGAAGCTTTCTTT.

This clonotype was recorded only once. This CDR3 is CSVEGEGDTEAFF. In nucleotides, the CDR3 is TGCAGCGTTGAAGGGGAGGGGGACACTGAAGCTTTCTTT. J is TRBJ1-1 and V is TRBV29-1; a possible D gene is TRBD1 (6 bases). V lost 1 base, J lost 3 bases, and 9 bases lay in between. CDR1 SQVTM and CDR2 ANQGSEA come from the germline V gene. This CDR3 has 13 amino acids.

This clonotype has more than one count but fewer than ten. The junction and the germline gene differ at one end; a read error may be behind it. This chain connects TRBV19 to TRBJ1-2; no clear D gene. Germline CDR1 is LNHDA and CDR2 is SQIVND (reference sequence). The CDR3 has 13 residues. CDR3 nucleotide sequence: TGTGCCAGTAGTAATGGTTTGGACTATAGCTACACCTTC. Amino acid sequence: CASSNGLDYSYTF.

CDR3 bases: TGTGCCAGCAGACCACCGGCAGGGATGAACACTGAAGCTTTCTTT. Its translation is CASRPPAGMNTEAFF. The gene calls are TRBV6-1 and TRBJ1-1; the D gene is possibly TRBD1 (5 bases). V lost 6 bases, J lost 0 bases, and 14 bases lay in between. Germline-derived CDR1 and CDR2 are MNHNS and SASEGT. This CDR3 spans 15 amino acids.

J is TRBJ2-2 and V is TRBV5-5; D may be TRBD1 (5 bases). Between the trimmed V and J ends, which lost 6 bases and 6 bases, there was a span of 12 bases. This CDR3 region has 13 residues. Germline V CDR1 and CDR2: SGHKS, YYEKEE (reference sequence). The CDR3 is CASTLRGSGELFF. For the CDR3, the DNA is TGTGCCAGCACCCTAAGGGGTTCCGGGGAGCTGTTTTTT.

The sample holds many counts of this clonotype. The chain couples TRBV7-2 to TRBJ1-6; the D is unclear. From germline, CDR1 is SGHTA and CDR2 FQGNSA. V lost 1 base, J lost 8 bases, and 9 bases lay in between. This CDR3 is 14 amino acids long. This chain's CDR3 is CASSLVPLYSPLHF. The CDR3 coding sequence is TGTGCCAGCAGCTTAGTCCCCCTTTATTCACCCCTCCACTTT. Full variable domain (rest looked up from reference TRBV7-2 and TRBJ1-6): GAGVSQSPSNKVTEKGKDVELRCDPISGHTALYWYRQSLGQGLEFLIYFQGNSAPDKSGLPSDRFSAERTGGSVSTLTIQRTQQEDSAVYLCASSLVPLYSPLHFGNGTRLTVT.

The V gene is TRBV7-9, the J gene TRBJ2-5, with D perhaps being TRBD1 or TRBD2 (5 bases each). Germline CDR1 and CDR2: SEHNR and FQNEAQ (reference sequence). Trimming took off 1 base at V and 7 bases at J, with 13 bases between the two ends. The CDR3 extends over 14 amino acids. The CDR3 nucleotides are TGTGCCAGCAGCTTAGATCCTTTTGGGGGGACCCAGTACTTC. Its protein is CASSLDPFGGTQYF.

This clonotype was recorded many times. The chain recombines TRBV7-9 with TRBJ1-1; perhaps TRBD1 as D (5 bases). The CDR3 is 13 residues long. V dropped 2 bases and J dropped 6 bases, with 10 bases sitting between them. CDR1 SEHNR and CDR2 FQNEAQ come from the germline V gene (reference sequence). The CDR3 reads CASSLWGSAEAFF. The CDR3 DNA sequence: TGTGCCAGCAGCTTATGGGGCAGTGCTGAAGCTTTCTTT.

The V gene is TRBV2, the J gene TRBJ2-1; D is unclear. The V end was cut by 1 base, the J end by 5 bases, with 9 bases between. This CDR3 spans 14 amino acids. Germline values: CDR1 SNHLY, CDR2 FYNNEI. The CDR3 is CASSEGSGNNEQFF. In nucleotides, the CDR3 is TGTGCCAGCAGTGAAGGGTCAGGCAACAATGAGCAGTTCTTC.

The gene calls are TRBV6-5 and TRBJ2-2, with a weak D call TRBD1 (6 bases). Germline CDR1 reads MNHEY; CDR2 reads SVGAGI. Trimming left V 6 bases short and J 7 bases short, with 18 bases between. This CDR3 contains 15 residues. The DNA for the CDR3 is TGTGCCAGCAGGCCCCTCAGGGGATTCGGCGGGGAGCTGTTTTTT. Translated: CASRPLRGFGGELFF.

A word on this clonotype: A much larger clone differs from this one at a single base, so this may be a read error. Since the CDR3 does not end with the conserved phenylalanine or tryptophan, this likely comes from a read error. The CDR3 here is CASRPDRVGNEQYL. In DNA, the CDR3 is TGTGCCAGCAGGCCGGACAGGGTGGGCAACGAGCAGTACCTC. The rearrangement joins TRBV7-9 to TRBJ2-7; 8 bases are a match to TRBD1. The CDR3 extends over 14 amino acids. The ends lost 6 bases at V and 5 bases at J; junction bases unmatched: 9. The germline V gene has CDR1 SEHNR and CDR2 FQNEAQ (reference sequence).

Worth noting for this clonotype: An end of the junction does not agree with germline; a read error may underlie this. The chain carries TRBV2 and TRBJ2-5; maybe TRBD1 (6 bases). This CDR3 is 12 amino acids long. CDR1 and CDR2 (germline): SNHLY, FYNNEI. CDR3 loop: CASPGTTETHYF. Written as DNA, the CDR3 is TGTGCCAGCCCCGGGACAACAGAGACCCATTACTTC.